The rows below give T cell receptor beta chains drawn from one sample of a study of T cell responses to AZD1222 COVID-19 vaccine. Measured with immunoSEQ multiplex PCR; TCRdb has only the in-frame clones, and not every one. The sample carries roughly 120,000 clones, over 75% recorded once. Specimen: peripheral blood, collected on day 0 of MenACWY control vaccination. The receptor source for this set is an adult in good health. The CDR3 runs from the conserved cysteine through the conserved F or W. The D gene is left open where the match is weak. Size tells how often a clone was seen (once, few, many) or the class of an expanded clone, and some rows leave it out.

D: NA; V: TRBV4-1; J: TRBJ2-7; size: NA; CDR3: CASSRSTVAYEQYF; DNA: TGCGCCAGCAGCCGTTCGACGGTTGCCTACGAGCAGTACTTC
D: NA; V: TRBV5-5; J: TRBJ1-3; size: NA; CDR3: CASSPEGWDTIYF; DNA: TGTGCCAGCAGCCCAGAAGGATGGGACACCATATATTTT
D: TRBD2; V: TRBV7-2; J: TRBJ2-3; size: NA; CDR3: CASSLGPSGTTDTQYF; DNA: TGTGCCAGCAGCTTAGGGCCTAGCGGGACCACAGATACGCAGTATTTT
D: NA; V: TRBV18; J: TRBJ1-4; size: NA; CDR3: CASSPSAGTVGEKLFF; DNA: TGTGCCAGCTCACCATCTGCCGGGACCGTGGGTGAAAAACTGTTTTTT
D: TRBD1; V: TRBV5-1; J: TRBJ2-5; size: NA; CDR3: CASSPRGSRGPQETQYF; DNA: TGCGCCAGCAGCCCCCGGGGTTCTAGGGGGCCCCAAGAGACCCAGTACTTC
D: NA; V: TRBV14; J: TRBJ1-2; size: NA; CDR3: CASSQEWSTGGYTF; DNA: TGTGCCAGCAGCCAAGAATGGTCCACGGGAGGCTACACCTTC
D: NA; V: TRBV2; J: TRBJ1-6; size: NA; CDR3: CASRGEYNSPLHF; DNA: TGTGCCAGCAGAGGGGAGTATAATTCACCCCTCCACTTT
D: NA; V: TRBV7-2; J: TRBJ1-2; size: NA; CDR3: CASRYGRAGDGYTF; DNA: TGTGCCAGCAGATACGGTAGGGCAGGCGATGGCTACACCTTC
D: NA; V: TRBV19; J: TRBJ2-7; size: NA; CDR3: CASSIGGRGTYEQYF; DNA: TGTGCCAGTAGTATAGGAGGCAGGGGAACCTACGAGCAGTACTTC
D: NA; V: TRBV10-3; J: TRBJ1-1; size: NA; CDR3: CAISAGGGNTEAFF; DNA: TGTGCCATCAGTGCCGGCGGCGGGAACACTGAAGCTTTCTTT
D: NA; V: TRBV12-3/TRBV12-4; J: TRBJ1-4; size: NA; CDR3: CASSLAGREKLFF; DNA: TGTGCCAGCAGTTTAGCGGGCAGGGAAAAACTGTTTTTT
D: NA; V: TRBV6-6; J: TRBJ2-3; size: NA; CDR3: CASSPDLYLRSTDTQYF; DNA: TGTGCCAGCAGTCCCGATCTCTACCTTCGTAGCACAGATACGCAGTATTTT
D: NA; V: TRBV28; J: TRBJ2-5; size: NA; CDR3: CATGRGRETQYF; DNA: TGTGCCACCGGCCGGGGGCGAGAGACCCAGTACTTC
D: TRBD1; V: TRBV13; J: TRBJ2-7; size: once; CDR3: CASSSRTGKRSYEQYF; DNA: TGTGCCAGCAGCTCGAGGACAGGGAAGAGATCCTACGAGCAGTACTTC
D: NA; V: TRBV2; J: TRBJ2-1; size: NA; CDR3: CASSEISAGNEQFF; DNA: TGTGCCAGCAGTGAGATTTCCGCAGGCAATGAGCAGTTCTTC
D: TRBD2; V: TRBV3-1/TRBV3-2; J: TRBJ2-3; size: NA; CDR3: CASSHTSGVTQYF; DNA: TGTGCCAGCAGCCACACTAGCGGTGTTACGCAGTATTTT
D: NA; V: TRBV9; J: TRBJ2-1; size: NA; CDR3: CASSGYGEIGDNEQFF; DNA: TGTGCCAGCAGTGGTTATGGGGAAATCGGCGACAATGAGCAGTTCTTC
D: NA; V: TRBV4-1; J: TRBJ2-3; size: NA; CDR3: CASAQGRGTDTQYF; DNA: TGCGCCAGCGCACAGGGGAGGGGCACAGATACGCAGTATTTT
D: NA; V: TRBV5-4; J: TRBJ1-6; size: NA; CDR3: CASSLQGWGSPLHF; DNA: TGTGCCAGCAGCTTACAAGGATGGGGTTCACCCCTCCACTTT
D: NA; V: TRBV19; J: TRBJ1-1; size: NA; CDR3: CASSIVGGKAFF; DNA: TGTGCCAGTAGTATTGTCGGGGGAAAAGCTTTCTTT
D: NA; V: TRBV13; J: TRBJ1-5; size: NA; CDR3: CASSLGSNQPQHF; DNA: TGTGCCAGCAGCTTAGGCAGCAATCAGCCCCAGCATTTT
D: NA; V: TRBV7-2; J: TRBJ2-3; size: NA; CDR3: CASSLMGSSTDTQYF; DNA: TGTGCCAGCAGCTTAATGGGTTCTAGCACAGATACGCAGTATTTT
D: NA; V: TRBV6-1; J: TRBJ1-2; size: few; CDR3: CASSEGPGSNYGYTF; DNA: TGTGCCAGCAGTGAAGGACCAGGATCTAACTATGGCTACACCTTC
D: NA; V: TRBV18; J: TRBJ2-7; size: NA; CDR3: CASSPPGGSSYEQYF; DNA: TGTGCCAGCTCACCACCCGGTGGGAGCTCCTACGAGCAGTACTTC
D: NA; V: TRBV29-1; J: TRBJ2-1; size: few; CDR3: CSVDGGSYNEQFF; DNA: TGCAGCGTTGACGGGGGATCCTACAATGAGCAGTTCTTC
D: TRBD1; V: TRBV6-4; J: TRBJ1-3; size: NA; CDR3: CASSRAEGADGNTIYF; DNA: TGTGCCAGCTCCCGAGCCGAGGGGGCGGATGGAAACACCATATATTTT
D: TRBD1; V: TRBV4-3; J: TRBJ1-6; size: once; CDR3: CASSQEGGGGLNSPLHF; DNA: TGCGCCAGCAGCCAAGAGGGGGGAGGGGGCTTAAATTCACCCCTCCACTTT
D: NA; V: TRBV29-1; J: TRBJ1-3; size: few; CDR3: CSVRGQGETIYF; DNA: TGCAGCGTTCGGGGGCAGGGTGAAACCATATATTTT
D: TRBD2; V: TRBV7-9; J: TRBJ2-3; size: NA; CDR3: CASSLELAGSTDTQYF; DNA: TGTGCCAGCAGCTTAGAACTAGCGGGGAGCACAGATACGCAGTATTTT
D: NA; V: TRBV7-8; J: TRBJ1-4; size: NA; CDR3: CASSPSGPATNEKLFF; DNA: TGTGCCAGCAGCCCCAGCGGCCCCGCAACTAATGAAAAACTGTTTTTT
D: NA; V: TRBV9; J: TRBJ1-1; size: NA; CDR3: CASSHSGGGTEAFF; DNA: TGTGCCAGCAGCCACTCTGGGGGAGGGACTGAAGCTTTCTTT
D: NA; V: TRBV5-5; J: TRBJ1-1; size: NA; CDR3: CASSLGHVNTEAFF; DNA: TGTGCCAGCAGCTTGGGACACGTGAACACTGAAGCTTTCTTT
D: NA; V: TRBV7-6; J: TRBJ1-3; size: once; CDR3: CASSLTGRGNTIYF; DNA: TGTGCCAGCAGCTTAACGGGGAGGGGAAACACCATATATTTT
D: NA; V: TRBV28; J: TRBJ1-5; size: NA; CDR3: CASSLVRGNQPQHF; DNA: TGTGCCAGCAGTTTGGTCAGGGGCAATCAGCCCCAGCATTTT
D: NA; V: TRBV19; J: TRBJ1-5; size: NA; CDR3: CASSRQPGSNQPQHF; DNA: TGTGCCAGTAGTAGGCAACCAGGCAGCAATCAGCCCCAGCATTTT
D: NA; V: TRBV7-2; J: TRBJ1-2; size: NA; CDR3: CASSAPQTGSRINYGYTF; DNA: TGTGCCAGCAGCGCCCCCCAGACAGGATCACGGATTAACTATGGCTACACCTTC
D: NA; V: TRBV24-1; J: TRBJ2-1; size: NA; CDR3: CATSSVGRASLDNEQFF; DNA: TGTGCCACCAGTTCGGTGGGCAGGGCAAGTCTAGACAATGAGCAGTTCTTC
D: TRBD2; V: TRBV2; J: TRBJ2-5; size: NA; CDR3: CASSEWTSGGETQYF; DNA: TGTGCCAGCAGTGAATGGACTAGCGGGGGCGAGACCCAGTACTTC
D: NA; V: TRBV19; J: TRBJ1-4; size: once; CDR3: CASLGGGNEKLFF; DNA: TGTGCCAGCCTGGGGGGGGGTAATGAAAAACTGTTTTTT